This T cell receptor beta chain is from a study of blood T cell repertoires in COVID-19. About the research overall: T cells, B-cell-depleted T cells, or PBMCs provided the cDNA or gDNA that served as material.

Sequenced by immunoSEQ multiplex PCR; TCRdb stores in-frame clones only, minus some. The data hold about 170,000 clones, with around 82% observed a single time. V was clipped by 1 base and J by 2 bases, with 9 bases between them. The CDR3 covers 15 residues. CDR1 and CDR2 from the germline V gene are SGHVS and FNYEAQ. Many counts were recorded for this clone. This TCR derives from a young man with active or convalescent COVID-19. The sample comprised peripheral blood. This chain connects TRBV7-6 to TRBJ2-1; possible D gene TRBD1, 5 bases. The chain's CDR3 is CASSLGGVTYNEQFF. CDR3 nucleotides: TGTGCCAGCAGCTTAGGGGGCGTGACCTACAATGAGCAGTTCTTC.